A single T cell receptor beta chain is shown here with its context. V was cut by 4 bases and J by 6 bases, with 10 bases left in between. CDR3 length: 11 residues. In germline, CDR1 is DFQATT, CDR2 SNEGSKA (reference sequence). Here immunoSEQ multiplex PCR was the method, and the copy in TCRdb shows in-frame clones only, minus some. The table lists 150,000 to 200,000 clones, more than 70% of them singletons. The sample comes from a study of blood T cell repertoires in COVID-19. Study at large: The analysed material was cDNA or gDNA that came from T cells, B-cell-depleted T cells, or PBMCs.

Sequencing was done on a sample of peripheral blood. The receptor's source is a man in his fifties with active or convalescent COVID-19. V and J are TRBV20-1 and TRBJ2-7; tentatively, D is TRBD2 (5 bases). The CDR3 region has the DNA TGCAGTGCTAACAAGCGGAGCGAGCAGTACTTC. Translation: CSANKRSEQYF.